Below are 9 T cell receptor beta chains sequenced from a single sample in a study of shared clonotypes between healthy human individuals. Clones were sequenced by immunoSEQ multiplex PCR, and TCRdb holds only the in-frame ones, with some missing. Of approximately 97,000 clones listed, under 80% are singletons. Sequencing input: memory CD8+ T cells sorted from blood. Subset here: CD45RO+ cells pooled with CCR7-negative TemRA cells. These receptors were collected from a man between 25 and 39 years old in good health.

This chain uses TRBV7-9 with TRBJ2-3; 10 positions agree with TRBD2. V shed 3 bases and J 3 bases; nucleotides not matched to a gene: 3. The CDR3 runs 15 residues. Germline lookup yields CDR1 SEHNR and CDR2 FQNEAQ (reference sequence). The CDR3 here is CASSFYSGGTDTQYF. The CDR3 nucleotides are TGTGCCAGCAGCTTTTATAGCGGGGGGACAGATACGCAGTATTTT. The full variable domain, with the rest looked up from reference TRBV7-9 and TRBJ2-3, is DTGVSQNPRHKITKRGQNVTFRCDPISEHNRLYWYRQTLGQGPEFLTYFQNEAQLEKSRLLSDRFSAERPKGSFSTLEIQRTEQGDSAMYLCASSFYSGGTDTQYFGPGTRLTVL.

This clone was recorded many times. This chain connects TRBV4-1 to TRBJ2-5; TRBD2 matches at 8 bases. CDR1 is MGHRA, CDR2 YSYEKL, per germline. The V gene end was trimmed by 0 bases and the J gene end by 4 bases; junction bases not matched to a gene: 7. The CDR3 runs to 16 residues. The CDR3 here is CASSQEAGAILETQYF. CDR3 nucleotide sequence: TGCGCCAGCAGCCAAGAAGCGGGGGCCATCTTAGAGACCCAGTACTTC.

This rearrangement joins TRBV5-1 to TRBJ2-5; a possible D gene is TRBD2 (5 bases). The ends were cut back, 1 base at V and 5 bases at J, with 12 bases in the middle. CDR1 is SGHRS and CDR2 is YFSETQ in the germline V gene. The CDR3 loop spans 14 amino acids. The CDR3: CASSLLGSSETQYF. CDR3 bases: TGCGCCAGCAGCTTGCTGGGGAGTTCGGAGACCCAGTACTTC.

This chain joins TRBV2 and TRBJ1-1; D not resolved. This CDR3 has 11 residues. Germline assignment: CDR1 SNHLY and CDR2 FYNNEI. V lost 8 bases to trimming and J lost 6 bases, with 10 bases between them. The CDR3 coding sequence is TGTGCCAGCGACGCGCAGGCTGAAGCTTTCTTT. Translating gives CASDAQAEAFF.

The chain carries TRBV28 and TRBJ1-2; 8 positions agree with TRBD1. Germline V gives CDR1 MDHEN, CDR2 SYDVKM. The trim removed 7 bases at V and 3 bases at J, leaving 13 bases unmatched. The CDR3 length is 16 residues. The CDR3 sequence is CASTKRFGQGYYGYTF. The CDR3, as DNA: TGTGCCAGCACGAAACGCTTCGGACAGGGATACTATGGCTACACCTTC.

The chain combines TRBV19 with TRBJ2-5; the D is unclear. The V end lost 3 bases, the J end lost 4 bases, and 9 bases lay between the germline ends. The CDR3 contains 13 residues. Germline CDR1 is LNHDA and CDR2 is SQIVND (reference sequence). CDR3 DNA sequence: TGTGCCAGTAGTATGGACGGGCTAGAGACCCAGTACTTC. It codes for CASSMDGLETQYF.

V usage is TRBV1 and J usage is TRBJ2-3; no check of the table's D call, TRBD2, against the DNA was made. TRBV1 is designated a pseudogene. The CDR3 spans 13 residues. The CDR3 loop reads CASSPLALDTQYF. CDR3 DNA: TGCGCCAGCAGCCCGTTAGCGCTTGATACGCAGTATTTT.

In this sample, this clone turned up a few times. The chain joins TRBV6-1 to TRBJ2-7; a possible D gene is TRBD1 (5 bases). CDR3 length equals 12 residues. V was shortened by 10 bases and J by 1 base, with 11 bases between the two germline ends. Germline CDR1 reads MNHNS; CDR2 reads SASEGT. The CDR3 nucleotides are TGTGCCATCAGGGATCTATCCTACGAGCAGTACTTC. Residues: CAIRDLSYEQYF.

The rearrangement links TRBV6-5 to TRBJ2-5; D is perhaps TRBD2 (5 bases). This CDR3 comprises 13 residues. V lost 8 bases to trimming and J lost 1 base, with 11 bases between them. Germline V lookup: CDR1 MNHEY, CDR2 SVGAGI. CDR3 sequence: CASGGPSQETQYF. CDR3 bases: TGTGCCAGCGGAGGACCGAGCCAAGAGACCCAGTACTTC.